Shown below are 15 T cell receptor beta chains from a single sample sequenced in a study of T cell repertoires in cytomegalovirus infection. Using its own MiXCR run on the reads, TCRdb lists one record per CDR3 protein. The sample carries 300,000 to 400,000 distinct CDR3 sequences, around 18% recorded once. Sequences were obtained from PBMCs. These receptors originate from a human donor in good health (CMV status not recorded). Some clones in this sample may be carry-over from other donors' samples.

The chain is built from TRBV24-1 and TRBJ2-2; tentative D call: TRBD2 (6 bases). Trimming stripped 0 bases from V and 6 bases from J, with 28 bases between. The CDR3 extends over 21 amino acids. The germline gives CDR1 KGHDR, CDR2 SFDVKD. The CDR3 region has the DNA TGTGCCACCAGTGATTTGGAACAGGAAGTCACTAGCCGAGTTACGCCCGGGGAGCTGTTTTTT. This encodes CATSDLEQEVTSRVTPGELFF.

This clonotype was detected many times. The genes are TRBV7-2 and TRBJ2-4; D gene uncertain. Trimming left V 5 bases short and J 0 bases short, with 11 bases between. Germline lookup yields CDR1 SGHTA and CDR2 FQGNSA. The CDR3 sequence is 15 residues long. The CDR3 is CASSPGSVAKNIQYF. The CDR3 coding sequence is TGTGCCAGCAGCCCAGGATCAGTAGCCAAAAACATTCAGTACTTC. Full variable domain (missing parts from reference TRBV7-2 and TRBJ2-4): GAGVSQSPSNKVTEKGKDVELRCDPISGHTALYWYRQSLGQGLEFLIYFQGNSAPDKSGLPSDRFSAERTGGSVSTLTIQRTQQEDSAVYLCASSPGSVAKNIQYFGAGTRLSVL.

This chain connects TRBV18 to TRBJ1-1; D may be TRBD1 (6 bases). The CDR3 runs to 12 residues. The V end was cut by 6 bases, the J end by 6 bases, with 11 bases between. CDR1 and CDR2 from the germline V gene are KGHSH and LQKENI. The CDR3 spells CASSHNRAEAFF. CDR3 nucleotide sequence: TGTGCCAGCTCCCACAACAGGGCTGAAGCTTTCTTT.

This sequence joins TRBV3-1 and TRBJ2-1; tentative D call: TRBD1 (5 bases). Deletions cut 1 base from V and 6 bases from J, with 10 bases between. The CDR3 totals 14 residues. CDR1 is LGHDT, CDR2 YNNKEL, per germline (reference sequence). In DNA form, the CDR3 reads TGTGCCAGCAGCCAAGGAGGCAGGGCCAATGAGCAGTTCTTC. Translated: CASSQGGRANEQFF.

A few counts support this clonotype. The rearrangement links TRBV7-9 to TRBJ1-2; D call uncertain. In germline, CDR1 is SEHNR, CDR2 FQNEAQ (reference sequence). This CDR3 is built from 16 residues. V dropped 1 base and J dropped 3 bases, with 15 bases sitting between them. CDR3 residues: CASSLVSDSYYYGYTF. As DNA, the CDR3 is TGTGCCAGCAGCTTAGTGTCAGACTCCTATTACTATGGCTACACCTTC.

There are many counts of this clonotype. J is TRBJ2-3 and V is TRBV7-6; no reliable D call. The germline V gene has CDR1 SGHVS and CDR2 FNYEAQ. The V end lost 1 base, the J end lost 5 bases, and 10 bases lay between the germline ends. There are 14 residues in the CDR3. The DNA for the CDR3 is TGTGCCAGCAGCTTAGTGGGCTTACGAGATACGCAGTATTTT. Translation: CASSLVGLRDTQYF.

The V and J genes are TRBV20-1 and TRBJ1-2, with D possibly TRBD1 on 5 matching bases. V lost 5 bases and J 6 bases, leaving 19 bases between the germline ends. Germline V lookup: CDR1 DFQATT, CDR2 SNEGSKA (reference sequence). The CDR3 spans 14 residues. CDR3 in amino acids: CSARTDSQVHGYTF. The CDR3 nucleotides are TGCAGTGCTCGGACCGACAGTCAGGTCCATGGCTACACCTTC.

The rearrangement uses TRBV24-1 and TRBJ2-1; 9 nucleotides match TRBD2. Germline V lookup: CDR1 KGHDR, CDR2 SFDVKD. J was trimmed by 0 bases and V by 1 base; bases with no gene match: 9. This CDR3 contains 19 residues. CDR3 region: CATSDLGTSSASSYNEQFF. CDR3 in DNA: TGTGCCACCAGTGATTTAGGGACTAGCTCCGCTAGCTCCTACAATGAGCAGTTCTTC.

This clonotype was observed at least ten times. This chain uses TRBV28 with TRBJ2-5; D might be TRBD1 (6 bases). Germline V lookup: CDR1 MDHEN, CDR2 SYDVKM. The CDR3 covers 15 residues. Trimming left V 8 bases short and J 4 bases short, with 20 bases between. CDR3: CASGMGRGMVETQYF. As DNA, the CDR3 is TGTGCCAGCGGAATGGGCAGGGGAATGGTAGAGACCCAGTACTTC.

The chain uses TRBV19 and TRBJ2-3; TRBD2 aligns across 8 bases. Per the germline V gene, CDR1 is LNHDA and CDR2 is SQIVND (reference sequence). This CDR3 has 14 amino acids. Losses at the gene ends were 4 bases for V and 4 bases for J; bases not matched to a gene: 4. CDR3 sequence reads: CASSTGGVADTQYF. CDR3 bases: TGTGCCAGTAGTACGGGAGGGGTAGCAGATACGCAGTATTTT.

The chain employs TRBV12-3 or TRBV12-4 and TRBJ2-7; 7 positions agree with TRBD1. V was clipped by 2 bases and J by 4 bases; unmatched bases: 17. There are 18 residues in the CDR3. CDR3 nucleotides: TGTGCCAGCAGTTTAAATACTCCATGGACAGGACAACATTACGAGCAGTACTTC. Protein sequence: CASSLNTPWTGQHYEQYF.

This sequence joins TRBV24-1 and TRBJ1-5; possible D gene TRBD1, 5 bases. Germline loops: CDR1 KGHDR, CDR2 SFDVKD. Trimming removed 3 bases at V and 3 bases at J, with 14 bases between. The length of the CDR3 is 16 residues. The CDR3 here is CATSDHSGGNNQPQHF. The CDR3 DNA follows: TGTGCCACCAGTGATCACTCCGGGGGAAACAATCAGCCCCAGCATTTT.

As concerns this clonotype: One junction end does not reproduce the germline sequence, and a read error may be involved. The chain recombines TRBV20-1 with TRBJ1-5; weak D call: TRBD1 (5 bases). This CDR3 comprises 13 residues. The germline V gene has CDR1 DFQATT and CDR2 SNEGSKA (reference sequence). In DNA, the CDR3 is TGCGGTGCCAACCGACAGCCTAATCAGCCCCAGCATTTT. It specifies CGANRQPNQPQHF.

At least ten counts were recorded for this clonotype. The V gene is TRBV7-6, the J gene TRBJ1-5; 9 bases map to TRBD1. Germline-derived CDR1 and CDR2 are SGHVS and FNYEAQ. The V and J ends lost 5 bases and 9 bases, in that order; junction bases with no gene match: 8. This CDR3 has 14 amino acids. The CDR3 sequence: CASSPGTGPGPQHF. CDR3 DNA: TGTGCCAGCAGCCCCGGGACAGGGCCAGGGCCCCAGCATTTT.

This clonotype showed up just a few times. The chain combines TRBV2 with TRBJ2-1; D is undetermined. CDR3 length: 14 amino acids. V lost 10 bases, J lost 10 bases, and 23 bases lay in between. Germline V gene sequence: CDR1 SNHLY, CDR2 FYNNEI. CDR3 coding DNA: TGTGCCACAAGGCCCGAATGGGCTAGTCGCGAGCAGTTCTTC. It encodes CATRPEWASREQFF.